This passage covers 14 T cell receptor beta chains from one sample sequenced in a study of response to subunit inactivated influenza vaccine. TCRdb reanalysed the RT-PCR reads using MiXCR and keeps one entry per CDR3 protein. Seen here are about 500,000 distinct CDR3 sequences, 16% observed once, and the top ten hold approximately 3%. Sequences were derived from CD4+ T cells sorted from PBMCs, sampled around 25 months after vaccination. The receptors were gathered from a man between 50 and 75 years old who received an inactivated influenza vaccine.

The rearrangement joins TRBV18 to TRBJ2-1, with no clear D. V was clipped by 6 bases and J by 9 bases, with 18 bases between them. Per the germline V gene, CDR1 is KGHSH and CDR2 is LQKENI. The CDR3 runs to 14 residues. CDR3 in DNA: TGTGCCAGCTCCCTCGCAGTTGGATTTAGTGAGCAGTTCTTC. Protein product: CASSLAVGFSEQFF.

A few counts support this clonotype. The chain joins TRBV7-2 to TRBJ2-5, with a possible D match to TRBD1 (5 bases). Germline CDR1 and CDR2: SGHTA and FQGNSA. V was pared by 8 bases and J by 5 bases, with 15 bases between. This CDR3 region has 13 residues. This chain's CDR3 is CASQGANEETQYF. The CDR3 coding sequence is TGTGCCAGCCAAGGGGCTAACGAGGAGACCCAGTACTTC.

This clonotype showed up many times. The genes are TRBV12-3 or TRBV12-4 and TRBJ2-2, with D unclear. This CDR3 is 12 amino acids long. V was trimmed by 3 bases and J by 8 bases, leaving 7 bases between them. The CDR3 region is CASSFTSGELFF. The DNA for the CDR3 is TGTGCCAGCAGTTTTACGAGTGGGGAGCTGTTTTTT.

V usage is TRBV28 and J usage is TRBJ2-5; possibly TRBD2 for D (6 bases). The CDR3 contains 15 residues. Germline CDR1 and CDR2: MDHEN and SYDVKM. V lost 4 bases, J lost 5 bases, and 17 bases lay in between. CDR3 in amino acids: CASSWRGRSSETQYF. Written as DNA, the CDR3 is TGTGCCAGCAGTTGGCGGGGCAGGAGCTCGGAGACCCAGTACTTC. The full variable domain, rest sourced from reference TRBV28 and TRBJ2-5, is DVKVTQSSRYLVKRTGEKVFLECVQDMDHENMFWYRQDPGLGLRLIYFSYDVKMKEKGDIPEGYSVSREKKERFSLILESASTNQTSMYLCASSWRGRSSETQYFGPGTRLLVL.

This clonotype was recorded many times. The chain is built from TRBV3-1 and TRBJ1-2; 9 bases map to TRBD1. Germline loops: CDR1 LGHDT, CDR2 YNNKEL (reference sequence). The CDR3 totals 16 residues. V was pared by 3 bases and J by 4 bases, with 9 bases of the junction left unmatched. CDR3 protein: CASSHEAGTGSYGYTF. The CDR3 DNA reads TGTGCCAGCAGCCACGAAGCCGGGACAGGGAGCTATGGCTACACCTTC. Supplemented by reference TRBV3-1 and TRBJ1-2, the full variable domain reads DTAVSQTPKYLVTQMGNDKSIKCEQNLGHDTMYWYKQDSKKFLKIMFSYNNKELIINETVPNRFSPKSPDKAHLNLHINSLELGDSAVYFCASSHEAGTGSYGYTFGSGTRLTVV.

This chain joins TRBV5-1 and TRBJ1-1, with D possibly being TRBD1 (6 bases). The V gene lost 6 bases and the J gene lost 2 bases, with 14 bases spanning the gap. The CDR3 spans 14 residues. Germline V gives CDR1 SGHRS, CDR2 YFSETQ. CDR3 amino acids: CASKAGHPNTEAFF. DNA of the CDR3: TGCGCCAGCAAGGCGGGACACCCAAACACTGAAGCTTTCTTT.

Ten or more counts support this clonotype. V is TRBV28 and J is TRBJ2-7; 7 bases agree with TRBD1. The CDR3 loop spans 13 amino acids. Germline assignment: CDR1 MDHEN and CDR2 SYDVKM. Unmatched junction bases numbered 4, after V lost 7 bases and J lost 1 base. This CDR3 is CASTRTGSYEQYF. The DNA of the CDR3 is TGTGCCAGCACCAGGACAGGTTCCTACGAGCAGTACTTC.

The chain carries TRBV10-2 and TRBJ2-1; 9 bases map to TRBD1. V gave up 2 bases and J gave up 0 bases; unmatched junction bases: 5. Germline assignment: CDR1 WSHSY and CDR2 SAAADI. The length of the CDR3 is 17 residues. The CDR3 reads CASSEVGGQGSYNEQFF. In DNA, the CDR3 is TGCGCCAGCAGTGAGGTCGGGGGACAGGGCTCCTACAATGAGCAGTTCTTC.

The table lists this clonotype with many counts. The rearrangement joins TRBV28 to TRBJ1-5; no reliable D call. V was shortened by 2 bases and J by 4 bases, with 0 bases between the two germline ends. The V gene's germline CDR1 is MDHEN and CDR2 SYDVKM. This CDR3 has 11 residues. The CDR3 DNA follows: TGTGCCAGCAGTTTAAATCAGCCCCAGCATTTT. This translates into CASSLNQPQHF.

V gene TRBV20-1 combines with J gene TRBJ2-7; TRBD1 matches at 7 bases. The V gene end was trimmed by 5 bases and the J gene end by 3 bases; junction bases not matched to a gene: 4. The CDR3 is 12 residues long. CDR1 DFQATT and CDR2 SNEGSKA come from the germline V gene (reference sequence). This CDR3 reads CSALRDSYEQYF. The CDR3 DNA is TGCAGTGCTCTCCGGGACAGCTACGAGCAGTACTTC.

This clonotype was seen a few times. The chain couples TRBV19 to TRBJ1-5; D gene unclear. The CDR3 covers 12 residues. The germline V gene encodes CDR1 LNHDA and CDR2 SQIVND (reference sequence). Deletions cut 3 bases from V and 7 bases from J, with 7 bases between. The CDR3 DNA reads as TGTGCCAGTAGTATGGGTCTACAGCCCCAGCATTTT. Translation: CASSMGLQPQHF.

This chain joins TRBV20-1 and TRBJ2-3; TRBD2 matches at 9 bases. Germline V CDR1 and CDR2: DFQATT, SNEGSKA (reference sequence). The CDR3 consists of 14 residues. J lost 6 bases, V lost 6 bases, and 10 bases had no gene match. The CDR3 spells CSASAGGPTDTQYF. The CDR3 DNA reads as TGCAGTGCGTCTGCGGGGGGGCCAACCGATACGCAGTATTTT.

The chain carries TRBV9 and TRBJ2-3; D is possibly TRBD1 (6 bases). CDR3 length: 15 amino acids. V lost 0 bases and J 1 base, leaving 9 bases between the germline ends. Germline V lookup: CDR1 SGDLS, CDR2 YYNGEE. In nucleotides, the CDR3 is TGTGCCAGCAGCGTAGTCGGGACACGCACAGATACGCAGTATTTT. It specifies CASSVVGTRTDTQYF.

This clonotype was observed many times. V usage is TRBV11-2 and J usage is TRBJ2-1, with 13 nucleotides matching TRBD2. CDR1 and CDR2 (germline): SGHAT, FQNNGV. The ends lost 5 bases at V and 0 bases at J; junction bases unmatched: 7. The CDR3 spans 18 residues. Here the CDR3 DNA reads TGTGCCAGCAGCCGGGGACTAGCGGGGCCAAGCTCCTACAATGAGCAGTTCTTC. Translating gives CASSRGLAGPSSYNEQFF.